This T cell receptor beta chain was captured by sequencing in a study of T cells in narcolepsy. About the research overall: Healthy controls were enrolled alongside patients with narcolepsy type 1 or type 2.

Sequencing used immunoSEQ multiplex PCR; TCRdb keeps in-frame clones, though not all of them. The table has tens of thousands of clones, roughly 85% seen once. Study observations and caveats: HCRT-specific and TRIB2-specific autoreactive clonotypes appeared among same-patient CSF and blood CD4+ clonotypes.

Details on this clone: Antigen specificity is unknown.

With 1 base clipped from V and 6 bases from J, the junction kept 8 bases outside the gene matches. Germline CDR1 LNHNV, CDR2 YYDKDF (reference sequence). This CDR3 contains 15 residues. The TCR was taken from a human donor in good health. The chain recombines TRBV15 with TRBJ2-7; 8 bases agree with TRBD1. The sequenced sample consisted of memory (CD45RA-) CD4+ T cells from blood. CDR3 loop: CATSRAVQGAGEQYF. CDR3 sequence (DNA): TGTGCCACCAGCAGAGCCGTTCAGGGGGCTGGCGAGCAGTACTTC.